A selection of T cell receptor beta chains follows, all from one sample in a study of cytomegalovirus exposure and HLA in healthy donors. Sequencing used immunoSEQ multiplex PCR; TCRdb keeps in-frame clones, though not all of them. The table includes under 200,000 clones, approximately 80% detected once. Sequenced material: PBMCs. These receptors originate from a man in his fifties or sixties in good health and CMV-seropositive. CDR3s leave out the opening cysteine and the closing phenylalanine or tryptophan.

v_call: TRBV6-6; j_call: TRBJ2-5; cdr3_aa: ASGGGGTETQY
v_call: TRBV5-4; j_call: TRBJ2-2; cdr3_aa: ASSGGRRAGTGELF
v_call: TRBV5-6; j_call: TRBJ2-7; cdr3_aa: ASSLDGYAYEQY
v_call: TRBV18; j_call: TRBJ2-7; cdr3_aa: ASSLQGYEQY
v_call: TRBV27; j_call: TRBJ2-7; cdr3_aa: ASSSLGRVYEQY
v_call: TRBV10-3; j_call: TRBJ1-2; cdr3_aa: AIGGGPIQGSDGYT
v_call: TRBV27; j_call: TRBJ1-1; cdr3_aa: ASSAHRADKNTEAF
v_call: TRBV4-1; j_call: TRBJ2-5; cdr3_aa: ASSQDQGLAGRRTQY
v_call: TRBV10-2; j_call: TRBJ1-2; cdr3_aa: ASSEWGTGAAV
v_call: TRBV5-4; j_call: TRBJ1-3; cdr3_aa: ASSSTESGNTIY
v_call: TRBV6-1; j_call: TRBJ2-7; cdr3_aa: ASTGVWGGAYEQY
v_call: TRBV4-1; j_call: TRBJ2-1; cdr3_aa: ASSQDDRGNYNEQF
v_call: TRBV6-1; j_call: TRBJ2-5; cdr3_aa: ASTLETQY
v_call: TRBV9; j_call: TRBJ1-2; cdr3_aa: ASSTYTGNYGYT
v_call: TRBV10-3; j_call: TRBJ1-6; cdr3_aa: AISTGQQSNSPLH
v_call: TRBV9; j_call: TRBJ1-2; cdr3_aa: ASSAGQFNYGYT
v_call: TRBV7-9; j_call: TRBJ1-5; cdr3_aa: ASSLELGTGDYSNQPQH
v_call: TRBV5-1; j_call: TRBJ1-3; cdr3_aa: ASSSGQGISGNTIY
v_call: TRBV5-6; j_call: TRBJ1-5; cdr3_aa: ASSQTGEGYQPQH
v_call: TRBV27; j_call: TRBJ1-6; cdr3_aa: ASSLYGTGNSPLH
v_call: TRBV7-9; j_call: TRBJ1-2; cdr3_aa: ASSPGYGYT
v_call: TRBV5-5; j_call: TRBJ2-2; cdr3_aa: ASTPLNTGELF
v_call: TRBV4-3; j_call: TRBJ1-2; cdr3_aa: ASSQRQGNGYT
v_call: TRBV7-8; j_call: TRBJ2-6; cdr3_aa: ASSLVRSGANVLT
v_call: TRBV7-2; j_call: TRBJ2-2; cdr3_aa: ASMAGANTGELF
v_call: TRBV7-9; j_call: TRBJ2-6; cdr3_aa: ASSPSWTGEEGANVLT
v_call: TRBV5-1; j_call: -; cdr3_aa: ASSSPRTGVHYEQY
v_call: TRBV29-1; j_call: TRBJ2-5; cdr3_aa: SVPGTEETQY
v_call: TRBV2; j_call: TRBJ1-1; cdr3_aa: ASSEDRDTEAF